The next 13 T cell receptor beta chains were all read from a single sample in a study of blood T cell repertoires in COVID-19 (dated by TCRdb to 2018 to 2020). The method behind the library was the immunoSEQ multiplex PCR assay. The source is immuneACCESS, and TCRdb retained only in-frame sequences with V and J called. Part of the clones is not carried over; for the studies checked, unresolved V genes explain less than half of this, and the remainder is unexplained. This sample lists hundreds of thousands of clones; around 91% were detected once. The ten largest clones take up less than 3.5% of the sample. Sequenced: peripheral blood. The receptors here all came from a young woman who had recovered from COVID-19.

The J gene is TRBJ2-7, the V gene TRBV7-2; TRBD2 matches 7 bases. J was trimmed by 0 bases and V by 1 base; bases with no gene match: 15. This CDR3 is 19 amino acids long. Germline lookup yields CDR1 SGHTA and CDR2 FQGNSA. The CDR3 coding sequence is TGTGCCAGCAGCTTAGGGGGACTATATGGGGGATCAAGCTCCTACGAGCAGTACGTC. This translates into CASSLGGLYGGSSSYEQYV.

This chain uses TRBV19 with TRBJ1-4; 11 nucleotides match TRBD1. Trimming cost V 2 bases and J 8 bases; bases outside gene matches: 10. The CDR3 has 17 residues. Germline CDR1 reads LNHDA; CDR2 reads SQIVND (reference sequence). In DNA form, the CDR3 reads TGTGCCAGTAGTATAAGGGGACAGGGGGGGTTTAAGGAAAAACTGTTTTTT. This gives the protein CASSIRGQGGFKEKLFF.

This clone was counted between two and nine times. The chain combines TRBV2 with TRBJ1-3; D remains unclear. This CDR3 contains 17 residues. Germline CDR1 and CDR2: SNHLY and FYNNEI. Trimming left V 6 bases short and J 0 bases short, with 18 bases between. CDR3 nucleotides: TGTGCCAGCAGGAGCGGCCGGTTGGCGAGCTCTGGAAACACCATATATTTT. Amino acid sequence: CASRSGRLASSGNTIYF.

The chain links TRBV14 to TRBJ2-3; maybe TRBD1 (6 bases). CDR1 SGHDN and CDR2 FVKESK come from the germline V gene. The CDR3 spans 16 residues. V lost 0 bases and J 1 base, leaving 11 bases between the germline ends. Written as DNA, the CDR3 is TGTGCCAGCAGCCAAGACCGGGCAGGGGGCACAGATACGCAGTATTTT. This translates into CASSQDRAGGTDTQYF.

The genes are TRBV4-1 and TRBJ1-6, with 7 positions matching TRBD1. The CDR3 has 14 residues. Germline values: CDR1 MGHRA, CDR2 YSYEKL. Losses at the gene ends were 2 bases for V and 15 bases for J; bases not matched to a gene: 10. The DNA for the CDR3 is TGCGCCAGCAGCCAACCAGGACAGGTCGGATTCCTCCACTTT. Translation gives CASSQPGQVGFLHF.

In this sample, this clone turned up once. The chain combines TRBV5-1 with TRBJ2-2; D perhaps matches TRBD1 (6 bases). V lost 1 base to trimming and J lost 4 bases, with 14 bases between them. The germline V gene has CDR1 SGHRS and CDR2 YFSETQ. CDR3 size: 16 residues. CDR3 sequence (DNA): TGCGCCAGCAGCTTGCTCAGGGGCTTCGGCACCGGGGAGCTGTTTTTT. Translation: CASSLLRGFGTGELFF.

V is TRBV5-6 and J is TRBJ1-3; 7 positions agree with TRBD1. CDR1 SGHDT and CDR2 YYEEEE come from the germline V gene. This CDR3 region has 14 residues. V was clipped by 1 base and J by 7 bases; unmatched bases: 5. The CDR3 DNA sequence: TGTGCCAGCAGCTTGCGGCAGGGGGTGAACACCATATATTTT. This translates into CASSLRQGVNTIYF.

The rearrangement uses TRBV9 and TRBJ2-3, with 7 bases identical to TRBD2. J lost 1 base, V lost 4 bases, and 9 bases had no gene match. The CDR3 consists of 16 residues. CDR1 is SGDLS, CDR2 YYNGEE, per germline. The DNA of the CDR3 is TGTGCCAGCAGCACCCTGGGCGGGAGAGGCACAGATACGCAGTATTTT. It codes for CASSTLGGRGTDTQYF.

The chain couples TRBV29-1 to TRBJ1-2; 8 bases line up with TRBD1. V lost 3 bases to trimming and J lost 2 bases; unmatched junction nucleotides: 5. Per the germline V gene, CDR1 is SQVTM and CDR2 is ANQGSEA. The CDR3 totals 14 residues. CDR3 region: CSVDSQGANYGYTF. The CDR3 DNA reads as TGCAGCGTTGACAGTCAGGGGGCAAACTATGGCTACACCTTC. Drawing the rest from reference TRBV29-1 and TRBJ1-2, the complete variable domain is SAVISQKPSRDICQRGTSLTIQCQVDSQVTMMFWYRQQPGQSLTLIATANQGSEATYESGFVIDKFPISRPNLTFSTLTVSNMSPEDSSIYLCSVDSQGANYGYTFGSGTRLTVV.

The genes are TRBV12-3 or TRBV12-4 and TRBJ1-2; D call uncertain. V was clipped by 3 bases and J by 6 bases, with 11 bases between them. This CDR3 has 13 residues. CDR3 residues: CASSFRRVDGYTF. In DNA form, the CDR3 reads TGTGCCAGCAGTTTCAGGAGGGTTGATGGCTACACCTTC.

This clone was seen once. The rearrangement joins TRBV7-8 to TRBJ2-3; D perhaps matches TRBD1 (6 bases). Trimming took 1 base from V and 6 from J, leaving 11 bases between them. Looked up from germline, CDR1 is SGHVS and CDR2 is FQNEAQ. This CDR3 has 14 amino acids. This CDR3 reads CASSLESRGDTQYF. The CDR3 coding sequence is TGTGCCAGCAGCTTAGAATCTAGGGGGGATACGCAGTATTTT.

This chain's CDR3 is CASSYLRGTQYF. In nucleotides, the CDR3 is TGTGCCAGCAGTTACCTCCGGGGGACCCAGTACTTC. The gene calls are TRBV6-5 and TRBJ2-5, with a weak D call TRBD2 (5 bases). The length of the CDR3 is 12 residues. The V gene's germline CDR1 is MNHEY and CDR2 SVGAGI. Trimming stripped 2 bases from V and 7 bases from J, with 8 bases between.

This chain uses TRBV28 with TRBJ1-2; possible D gene TRBD1, 6 bases. Trimming removed 6 bases at V and 8 bases at J, with 22 bases between. CDR1 MDHEN and CDR2 SYDVKM come from the germline V gene. This CDR3 comprises 15 residues. CDR3 nucleotides: TGTGCCAGCAGCTTCACCCCGGGCAAGGGGGGGGGCTACACCTTC. Encoded protein: CASSFTPGKGGGYTF.